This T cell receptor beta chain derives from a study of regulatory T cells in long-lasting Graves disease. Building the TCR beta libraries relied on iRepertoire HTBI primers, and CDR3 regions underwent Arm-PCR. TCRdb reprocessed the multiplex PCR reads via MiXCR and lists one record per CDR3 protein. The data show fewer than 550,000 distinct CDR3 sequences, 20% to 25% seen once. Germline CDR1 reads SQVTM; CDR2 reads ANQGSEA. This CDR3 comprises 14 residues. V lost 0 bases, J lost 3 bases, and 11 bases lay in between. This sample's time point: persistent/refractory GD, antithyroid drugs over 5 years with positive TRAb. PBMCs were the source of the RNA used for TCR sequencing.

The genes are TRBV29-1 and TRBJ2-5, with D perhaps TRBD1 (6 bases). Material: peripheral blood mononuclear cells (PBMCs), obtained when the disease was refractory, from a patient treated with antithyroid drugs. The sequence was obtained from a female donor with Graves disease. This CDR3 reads CSVEDRGDKETQYF. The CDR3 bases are TGCAGCGTTGAAGATCGTGGGGACAAAGAGACCCAGTACTTC.